The rows below give T cell receptor beta chains drawn from one sample of a study of control samples from healthy donors and cancer patients. The assay was immunoSEQ multiplex PCR, and TCRdb's table has in-frame clones only and misses some. The sample lists 95,000 to 150,000 clones; over 75% were seen once. Sequencing was carried out using blood. These receptors all come from a man aged 55 to 69 in good health. CDR3s include the opening cysteine and the closing phenylalanine or tryptophan. D genes are given only for firm matches. The size field is filled for only some rows; it gives once, few, many or a size class.

abundance: -
j_gene: TRBJ1-1
d_gene: -
v_gene: TRBV11-2
CDR3nt: TGTGCCAGCAGCTTTGGCAGGTTAAACACTGAAGCTTTCTTT
CDR3aa: CASSFGRLNTEAFF

abundance: -
j_gene: TRBJ2-5
d_gene: TRBD1
v_gene: TRBV24-1
CDR3nt: TGTGCCACCAGTGACCAGACAGGGCTCGGCGAGACCCAGTACTTC
CDR3aa: CATSDQTGLGETQYF

abundance: once
j_gene: TRBJ2-7
d_gene: -
v_gene: TRBV28
CDR3nt: TGTGCCAGCAGGGTCGATATTGCGGGGGAGCAGTACTTC
CDR3aa: CASRVDIAGEQYF

abundance: -
j_gene: TRBJ1-2
d_gene: -
v_gene: TRBV28
CDR3nt: TGTGCCAGCAGTGGGGGCGCTCCCTATGGCTACACCTTC
CDR3aa: CASSGGAPYGYTF

abundance: -
j_gene: TRBJ1-2
d_gene: -
v_gene: TRBV5-8
CDR3nt: TGTGCCAGCAGCTTGGCCCAGGTCTACACCTTC
CDR3aa: CASSLAQVYTF

abundance: -
j_gene: TRBJ1-1
d_gene: TRBD1
v_gene: TRBV28
CDR3nt: TGTGCCAGCAGTTTTCGGACAGGGAAGACTGAAGCTTTCTTT
CDR3aa: CASSFRTGKTEAFF

abundance: -
j_gene: TRBJ1-1
d_gene: TRBD1
v_gene: TRBV11-2
CDR3nt: TGTGCCAGCAGCCCTCGGACAGGGCGATTTGAAGCTTTCTTT
CDR3aa: CASSPRTGRFEAFF

abundance: -
j_gene: TRBJ2-1
d_gene: -
v_gene: TRBV7-6
CDR3nt: TGTGCCAGCAGCCTTTCCCCATCAGGGAGCTCCTACAATGAGCAGTTCTTC
CDR3aa: CASSLSPSGSSYNEQFF

abundance: few
j_gene: TRBJ1-4
d_gene: -
v_gene: TRBV3-1/TRBV3-2
CDR3nt: TGTGCCAGCAGTCCAACGGCAACTAATGAAAAACTGTTTTTT
CDR3aa: CASSPTATNEKLFF

abundance: -
j_gene: TRBJ1-1
d_gene: -
v_gene: TRBV7-9
CDR3nt: TGTGCCAGCAGCTTAGTCGCCGGGATCGCCACTGAAGCTTTCTTT
CDR3aa: CASSLVAGIATEAFF

abundance: -
j_gene: TRBJ1-6
d_gene: -
v_gene: TRBV6-1
CDR3nt: TGTGCCAGCAGTGAACAAACAGGGATACGGTCACCCCTCCACTTT
CDR3aa: CASSEQTGIRSPLHF

abundance: -
j_gene: TRBJ1-2
d_gene: -
v_gene: TRBV3-1/TRBV3-2
CDR3nt: TGTGCCAGCAGCCAAAATCAGGGCTATGGCTACACCTTC
CDR3aa: CASSQNQGYGYTF

abundance: -
j_gene: TRBJ2-1
d_gene: -
v_gene: TRBV28
CDR3nt: TGTGCCAGCTCCACCATCGTGGTCTACAATGAGCAGTTCTTC
CDR3aa: CASSTIVVYNEQFF

abundance: -
j_gene: TRBJ1-2
d_gene: -
v_gene: TRBV6-1
CDR3nt: TGTGCCAGCAGTGATTACCGAATCACAGGGATCAGAGGCTATGGCTACACCTTC
CDR3aa: CASSDYRITGIRGYGYTF

abundance: few
j_gene: TRBJ2-7
d_gene: -
v_gene: TRBV28
CDR3nt: TGTGCCAGCAGTTTAGCGGGATCCTACGAGCAGTACTTC
CDR3aa: CASSLAGSYEQYF

abundance: -
j_gene: TRBJ1-1
d_gene: -
v_gene: TRBV25-1
CDR3nt: TGTGCTTGTGGGGGGGCCCCTGAAGCTTTCTTT
CDR3aa: CACGGAPEAFF

abundance: once
j_gene: TRBJ1-4
d_gene: TRBD1
v_gene: TRBV5-1
CDR3nt: TGCGCCAGCAGCTTACCACAGGGGATTGGAACTAATGAAAAACTGTTTTTT
CDR3aa: CASSLPQGIGTNEKLFF

abundance: -
j_gene: TRBJ2-1
d_gene: TRBD2
v_gene: TRBV3-1/TRBV3-2
CDR3nt: TGTGCCAGCAGCCAAGGAAGCGGGGGGTTCAATGAGCAGTTCTTC
CDR3aa: CASSQGSGGFNEQFF

abundance: -
j_gene: TRBJ1-4
d_gene: -
v_gene: TRBV27
CDR3nt: TGTGCCAGCAGGCCAACAGGGTCCCTTAATGAAAAACTGTTTTTT
CDR3aa: CASRPTGSLNEKLFF

abundance: -
j_gene: TRBJ2-1
d_gene: TRBD2
v_gene: TRBV28
CDR3nt: TGTGCCAGCAGTTCGCCTAGCGGCGGGTCCTACAATGAGCAGTTCTTC
CDR3aa: CASSSPSGGSYNEQFF

abundance: -
j_gene: TRBJ2-6
d_gene: -
v_gene: TRBV6-2/TRBV6-3
CDR3nt: TGTGCCAGCAGTTATCTTCCCTCTGGGGCCAACGTCCTGACTTTC
CDR3aa: CASSYLPSGANVLTF

abundance: -
j_gene: TRBJ1-4
d_gene: -
v_gene: TRBV18
CDR3nt: TGTGCCAGCTCACTATTCCGGGACGGGAATGAAAAACTGTTTTTT
CDR3aa: CASSLFRDGNEKLFF

abundance: -
j_gene: TRBJ2-2
d_gene: TRBD1
v_gene: TRBV28
CDR3nt: TGTGCCACCTGGACCGGGACAGGGACCACCGGGGAGCTGTTTTTT
CDR3aa: CATWTGTGTTGELFF

abundance: -
j_gene: TRBJ1-1
d_gene: TRBD1
v_gene: TRBV5-6
CDR3nt: TGTGCCAGCAGGCTCACAGGGGGCGAAGGACTGGGGACTGAAGCTTTCTTT
CDR3aa: CASRLTGGEGLGTEAFF

abundance: once
j_gene: TRBJ1-5
d_gene: -
v_gene: TRBV7-3
CDR3nt: TGTGCCAGCAGCTTCGGACATTATAGCAATCAGCCCCAGCATTTT
CDR3aa: CASSFGHYSNQPQHF

abundance: -
j_gene: TRBJ2-2
d_gene: TRBD2
v_gene: TRBV2
CDR3nt: TGTGCCAGCAGTGAGACGGGGGGTCACACCGGGGAGCTGTTTTTT
CDR3aa: CASSETGGHTGELFF

abundance: -
j_gene: TRBJ1-1
d_gene: -
v_gene: TRBV5-1
CDR3nt: TGCGCCAGCAGTTCGACAGGAGGGAACACTGAAGCTTTCTTT
CDR3aa: CASSSTGGNTEAFF

abundance: -
j_gene: TRBJ1-2
d_gene: -
v_gene: TRBV10-3
CDR3nt: TGTGCCATCAGTGAGCAGGGATTCTATGGCTACACCTTC
CDR3aa: CAISEQGFYGYTF

abundance: -
j_gene: TRBJ2-2
d_gene: TRBD1
v_gene: TRBV23-1
CDR3nt: TGCGCCAGCAGTCTCCCGGACAGGGTACACCGGGGAGCTGTTTTT
CDR3aa: CASSLPDRVHRGAVF

abundance: -
j_gene: TRBJ1-6
d_gene: TRBD1
v_gene: TRBV27
CDR3nt: TGTGCCAGCAGTCCTGGGACAGGGAGAAATTCACCCCTCCACTTT
CDR3aa: CASSPGTGRNSPLHF

abundance: -
j_gene: TRBJ2-3
d_gene: TRBD2
v_gene: TRBV20-1
CDR3nt: TGCAGTGCTAGTAGCGGGGCCGGGGATACGCAGTATTTT
CDR3aa: CSASSGAGDTQYF